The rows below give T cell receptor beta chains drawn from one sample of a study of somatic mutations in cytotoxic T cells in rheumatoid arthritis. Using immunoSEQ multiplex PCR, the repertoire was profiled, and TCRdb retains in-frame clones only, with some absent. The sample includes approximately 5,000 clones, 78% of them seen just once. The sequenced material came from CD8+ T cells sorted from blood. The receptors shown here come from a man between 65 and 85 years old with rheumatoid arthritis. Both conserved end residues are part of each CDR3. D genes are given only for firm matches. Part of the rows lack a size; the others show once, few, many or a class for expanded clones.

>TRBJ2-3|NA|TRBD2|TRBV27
CASSPWAGVSTDTQYF
TGTGCCAGCAGCCCCTGGGCGGGGGTTAGCACAGATACGCAGTATTTT
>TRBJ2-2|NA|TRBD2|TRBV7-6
CASSGGLAGEVGELFF
TGTGCCAGCAGCGGGGGACTAGCGGGAGAGGTCGGGGAGCTGTTTTTT
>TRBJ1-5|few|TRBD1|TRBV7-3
CASSSDRGYQPQHF
TGTGCCAGCAGTTCCGACAGGGGTTATCAGCCCCAGCATTTT
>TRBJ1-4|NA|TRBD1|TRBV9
CASSVGTGEYKLFF
TGTGCCAGCAGCGTAGGGACAGGGGAGTATAAACTGTTTTTT
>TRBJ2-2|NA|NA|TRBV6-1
CASSDGTGTNTGELFF
TGTGCCAGCAGTGATGGAACAGGGACGAACACCGGGGAGCTGTTTTTT
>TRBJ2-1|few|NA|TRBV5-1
CASITDSNEQFF
TGCGCCAGCATCACTGACTCAAATGAGCAGTTCTTC
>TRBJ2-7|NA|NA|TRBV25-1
CASAAVRGEQYF
TGTGCCAGCGCCGCGGTTCGGGGCGAGCAGTACTTC
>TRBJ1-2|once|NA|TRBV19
CASSWGDLWGYTF
TGTGCCAGTAGTTGGGGGGACCTCTGGGGCTACACCTTC
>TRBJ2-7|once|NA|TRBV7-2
CASSPRDTYEQYF
TGTGCCAGCAGCCCCCGGGACACCTACGAGCAGTACTTC
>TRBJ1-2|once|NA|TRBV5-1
CASSPAEGTDGYTF
TGCGCCAGCAGCCCCGCCGAAGGCACAGATGGCTACACCTTC
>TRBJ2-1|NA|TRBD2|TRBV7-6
CASSALGLAWENEQFF
TGTGCCAGCAGCGCCCTCGGACTAGCGTGGGAGAATGAGCAGTTCTTC
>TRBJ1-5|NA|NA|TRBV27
CASSAGYNQPQHF
TGTGCCAGCAGTGCAGGATACAATCAGCCCCAGCATTTT
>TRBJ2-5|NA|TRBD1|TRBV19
CASSPGQGWEQYF
TGTGCCAGTAGCCCGGGACAGGGTTGGGAGCAGTACTTC
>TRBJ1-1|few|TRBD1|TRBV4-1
CASSGEQGAIEAFF
TGCGCCAGCAGCGGCGAACAGGGGGCGATTGAAGCTTTCTTT
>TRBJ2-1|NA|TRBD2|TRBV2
CASKIGTSSYNEQFF
TGTGCCAGCAAGATCGGGACTAGCTCCTACAATGAGCAGTTCTTC
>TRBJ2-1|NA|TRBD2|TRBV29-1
CSVSGLAGGPYNEQFF
TGCAGCGTTTCCGGACTAGCCGGAGGTCCCTACAATGAGCAGTTCTTC
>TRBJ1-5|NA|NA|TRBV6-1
CASSRVQVSNQPQHF
TGTGCCAGCAGCCGAGTACAGGTTAGCAATCAGCCCCAGCATTTT
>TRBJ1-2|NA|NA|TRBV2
CASSLDGNYGYTF
TGTGCCAGCAGTCTAGACGGCAACTATGGCTACACCTTC
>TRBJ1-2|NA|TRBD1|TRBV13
CASSPRDRGRIIGYTF
TGTGCCAGCAGCCCCCGGGACAGGGGGCGAATTATTGGCTACACCTTC
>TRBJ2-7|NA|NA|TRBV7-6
CASSLERGLAYEQYF
TGTGCCAGCAGCTTAGAGAGGGGACTGGCCTACGAGCAGTACTTC
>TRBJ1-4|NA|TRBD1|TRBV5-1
CASSLGQGEGANEKLFF
TGCGCCAGCAGCCTAGGACAGGGTGAGGGGGCTAATGAAAAACTGTTTTTT
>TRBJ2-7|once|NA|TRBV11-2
CASSLEVAGEQYF
TGTGCCAGCAGCTTAGAGGTAGCTGGTGAGCAGTACTTC
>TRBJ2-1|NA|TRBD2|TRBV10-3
CAISEWREGSHEQFF
TGTGCCATCAGTGAATGGCGGGAGGGGTCCCATGAGCAGTTCTTC
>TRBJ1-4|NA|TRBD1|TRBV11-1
CASSSSGGAGEKLFF
TGTGCCAGCAGCTCTTCAGGGGGCGCAGGTGAAAAACTGTTTTTT
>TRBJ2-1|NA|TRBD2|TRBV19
CASSQTSGSYNEQFF
TGTGCCAGTAGCCAAACTAGCGGATCCTACAATGAGCAGTTCTTC
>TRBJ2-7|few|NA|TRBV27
CASSLFGPYEQYF
TGTGCCAGCAGTTTATTTGGGCCCTACGAGCAGTACTTC
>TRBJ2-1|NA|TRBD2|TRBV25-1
CASSGRGGHNEQFF
TGTGCCAGCAGCGGCCGGGGGGGTCACAATGAGCAGTTCTTC
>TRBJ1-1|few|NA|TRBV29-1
CSVVGARSTF
TGCAGCGTTGTGGGAGCCAGGTCCACGTTT
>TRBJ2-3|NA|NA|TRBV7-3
CASSLTFGSGSSTDTQYF
TGTGCCAGCAGCTTAACGTTTGGAAGCGGCTCTAGCACAGATACGCAGTATTTT